Below, 7 T cell receptor beta chains from the same sample are listed, as sequenced in a study of OX40 agonist ivuxolimab in advanced cancers. Repertoires were generated with immunoSEQ multiplex PCR, while TCRdb's copy carries only in-frame clones and drops some. The data contain roughly 100,000 clones, over 75% of them singletons. The specimen comprised CD4+ or CD8+ T cells sorted from blood, sampled in a trial of the OX40 agonist ivuxolimab. The origin of the receptors is an adult with an advanced solid tumor such as melanoma, head and neck, liver or kidney cancer.

The chain joins TRBV23-1 to TRBJ1-2, with TRBD1 as a possible D gene (6 bases). TRBV23-1 counts as an open reading frame of uncertain function. V was trimmed by 5 bases and J by 4 bases, leaving 20 bases between them. This CDR3 has 16 amino acids. The CDR3 loop reads CASSSLITGNFYGYTF. The CDR3, as DNA: TGCGCCAGCAGTTCACTCATAACAGGGAATTTCTATGGCTACACCTTC.

This clone came up a few times. The CDR3 DNA sequence: TGTGCCAGCAGTGATGAGGGGGCGGGTAACTCCTACGAGCAGTACTTC. Translated, it gives CASSDEGAGNSYEQYF. The chain joins TRBV2 to TRBJ2-7; TRBD1 matches at 7 bases. The CDR3 length is 16 residues. Germline lookup yields CDR1 SNHLY and CDR2 FYNNEI. The V gene end was trimmed by 3 bases and the J gene end by 0 bases; junction bases not matched to a gene: 8.

In the case of this clone: Distinct nucleotide sequences in the sample also encode this CDR3. The rearrangement links TRBV19 to TRBJ2-1; TRBD1 aligns across 7 bases. CDR3 size: 15 residues. CDR1 is LNHDA and CDR2 is SQIVND in the germline V gene (reference sequence). The V gene end was trimmed by 3 bases and the J gene end by 0 bases; junction bases not matched to a gene: 2. CDR3 region: CASSIDRDSYNEQFF. The CDR3 nucleotides are TGTGCCAGTAGTATTGACAGGGACTCCTACAATGAGCAGTTCTTC.

The chain couples TRBV7-9 to TRBJ2-2; the D is unclear. The CDR3 has 12 amino acids. Trimming left V 3 bases short and J 10 bases short, with 9 bases between. Germline values: CDR1 SEHNR, CDR2 FQNEAQ (reference sequence). For the CDR3, the DNA is TGTGCCAGCAGCTTTTCACGAGCGGAGCTGTTTTTT. This sequence encodes CASSFSRAELFF.

The V gene is TRBV6-1, the J gene TRBJ2-5; possible D gene TRBD2, 6 bases. The ends were cut back, 5 bases at V and 5 bases at J, with 12 bases in the middle. CDR1 and CDR2 (germline): MNHNS, SASEGT. This CDR3 region has 13 residues. The CDR3 loop is CASSSGEVETQYF. For the CDR3, the DNA is TGTGCCAGCAGTTCGGGGGAGGTGGAGACCCAGTACTTC.

The chain carries TRBV27 and TRBJ1-1; tentatively, D is TRBD1 (5 bases). This CDR3 comprises 14 residues. V was pared by 5 bases and J by 0 bases, with 10 bases between. The V gene's germline CDR1 is MNHEY and CDR2 SMNVEV (reference sequence). The CDR3 DNA sequence: TGTGCCAGCAGTCAACCAGGGTTGAACACTGAAGCTTTCTTT. It translates to CASSQPGLNTEAFF.

The V gene is TRBV11-3, the J gene TRBJ2-3, with D perhaps TRBD1 (5 bases). The CDR3 is 17 residues long. The V gene lost 1 base and the J gene lost 2 bases, with 16 bases spanning the gap. Per the germline V gene, CDR1 is SGHNT and CDR2 is YENEEA. The CDR3, as DNA: TGTGCCAGCAGCTTAGTTGGGGCCCGCGTCATCACAGATACGCAGTATTTT. The encoded protein is CASSLVGARVITDTQYF.